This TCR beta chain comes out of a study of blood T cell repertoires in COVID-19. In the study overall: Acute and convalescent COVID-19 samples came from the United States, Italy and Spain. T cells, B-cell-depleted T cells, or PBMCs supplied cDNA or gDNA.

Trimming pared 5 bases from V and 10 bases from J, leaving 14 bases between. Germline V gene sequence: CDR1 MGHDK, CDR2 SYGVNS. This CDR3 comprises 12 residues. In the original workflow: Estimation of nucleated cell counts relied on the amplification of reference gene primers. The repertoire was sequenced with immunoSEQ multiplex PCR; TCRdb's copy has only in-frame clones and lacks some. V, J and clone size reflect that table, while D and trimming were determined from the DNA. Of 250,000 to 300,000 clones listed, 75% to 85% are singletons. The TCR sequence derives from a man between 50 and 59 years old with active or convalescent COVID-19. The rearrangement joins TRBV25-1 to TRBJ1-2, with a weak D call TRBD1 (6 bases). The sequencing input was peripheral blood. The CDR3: CASSQTGLSYTF. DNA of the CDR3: TGTGCCAGCAGTCAAACAGGGTTGTCCTACACCTTC.